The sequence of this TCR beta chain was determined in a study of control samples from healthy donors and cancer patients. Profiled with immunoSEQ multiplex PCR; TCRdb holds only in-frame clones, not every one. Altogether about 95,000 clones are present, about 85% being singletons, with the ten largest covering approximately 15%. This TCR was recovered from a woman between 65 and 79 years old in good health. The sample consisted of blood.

The CDR3: CATSDPVPGQAYRPPGYYEQYF. In DNA form, the CDR3 reads TGTGCCACCAGTGACCCCGTCCCGGGACAGGCGTACAGGCCTCCGGGCTACTACGAGCAGTACTTC. The chain uses TRBV24-1 and TRBJ2-7; 8 bases fit TRBD1. Germline trimming cut 4 bases from V and 3 bases from J; bases unmatched to any gene: 28. The CDR3 length is 22 residues. Per germline, CDR1 KGHDR and CDR2 SFDVKD.